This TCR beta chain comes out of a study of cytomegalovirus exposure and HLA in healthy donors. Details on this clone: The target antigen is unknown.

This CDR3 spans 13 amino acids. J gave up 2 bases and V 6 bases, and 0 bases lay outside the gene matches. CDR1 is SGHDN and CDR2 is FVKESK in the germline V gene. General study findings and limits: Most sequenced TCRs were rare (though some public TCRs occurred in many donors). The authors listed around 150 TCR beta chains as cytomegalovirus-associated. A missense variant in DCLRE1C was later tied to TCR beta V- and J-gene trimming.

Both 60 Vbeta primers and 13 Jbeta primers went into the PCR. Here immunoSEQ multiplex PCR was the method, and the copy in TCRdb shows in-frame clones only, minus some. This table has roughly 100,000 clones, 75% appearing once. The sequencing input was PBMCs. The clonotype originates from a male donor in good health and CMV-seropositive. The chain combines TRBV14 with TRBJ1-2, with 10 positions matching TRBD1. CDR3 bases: TGTGCCAGCAGGGGACAGGGGAACTATGGCTACACCTTC. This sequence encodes CASRGQGNYGYTF.